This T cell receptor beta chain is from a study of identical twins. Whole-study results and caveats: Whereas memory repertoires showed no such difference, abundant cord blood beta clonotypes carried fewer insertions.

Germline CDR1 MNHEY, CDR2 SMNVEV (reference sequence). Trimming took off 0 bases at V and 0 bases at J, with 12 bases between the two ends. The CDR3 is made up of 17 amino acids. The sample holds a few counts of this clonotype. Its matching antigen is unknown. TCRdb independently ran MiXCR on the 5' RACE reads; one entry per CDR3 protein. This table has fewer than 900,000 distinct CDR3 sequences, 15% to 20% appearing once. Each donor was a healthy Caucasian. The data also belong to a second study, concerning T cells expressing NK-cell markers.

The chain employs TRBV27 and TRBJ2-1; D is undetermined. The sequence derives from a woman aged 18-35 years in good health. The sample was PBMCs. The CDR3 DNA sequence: TGTGCCAGCAGTTTATCCCCCAGATCCGACTCCTACAATGAGCAGTTCTTC. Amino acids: CASSLSPRSDSYNEQFF.